This record covers a single T cell receptor (beta chain). What antigen it recognizes has not been identified. Base qualities were left out, and no much larger clone turns up one base away. For this chain, trimming is 2 bases at the V end and 9 bases at the J end, and the number of junction bases without a gene match is 8. Taken from cysteine to phenylalanine, the CDR3 has 15 residues. Solely the CDR3 DNA is kept, with 45 bases framed from the first base. From the germline V gene, CDR1 is SGHRS and CDR2 is YFSETQ. The data derive from a study of control samples from healthy donors and cancer patients (dated by TCRdb to 2018 to 2020). Receptor libraries were prepared by the immunoSEQ multiplex PCR assay. The table was pulled from immuneACCESS by TCRdb, which kept in-frame rearrangements only. Such tables lose some clones; where checked, under half of the loss comes from unresolved V genes, and the rest has no known cause. This sample comprises some 79,000 clones, approximately 84% of them detected only once. Jointly, the top ten make up 3% to 4% of the sample.

The sequence joins TRBV5-1 to TRBJ2-1, with 10 bases aligning to TRBD2. The sequence came from a woman aged 45-65 years in good health. The sequenced sample consisted of blood. The CDR3 reads as follows: CASSFQSGRASEQFF. The DNA is TGCGCCAGCAGCTTCCAGAGCGGGAGGGCCAGTGAGCAGTTCTTC.